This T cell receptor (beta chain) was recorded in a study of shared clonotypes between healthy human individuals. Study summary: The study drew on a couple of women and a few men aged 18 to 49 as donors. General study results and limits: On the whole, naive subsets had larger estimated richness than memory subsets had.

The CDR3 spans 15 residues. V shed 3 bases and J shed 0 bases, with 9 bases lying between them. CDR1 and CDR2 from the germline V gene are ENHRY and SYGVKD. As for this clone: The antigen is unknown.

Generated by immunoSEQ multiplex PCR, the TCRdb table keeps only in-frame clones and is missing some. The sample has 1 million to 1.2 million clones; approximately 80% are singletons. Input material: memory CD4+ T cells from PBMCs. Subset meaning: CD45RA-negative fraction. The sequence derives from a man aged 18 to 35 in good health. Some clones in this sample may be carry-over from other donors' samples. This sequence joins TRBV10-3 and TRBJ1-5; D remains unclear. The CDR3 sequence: CAISDGTRSNQPQHF. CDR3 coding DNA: TGTGCCATCAGTGATGGAACACGTAGCAATCAGCCCCAGCATTTT.